The text below deals with one TCR beta chain. Just one base apart from a much larger clone, this may be a read error. Transcripts of RNA were the source for amplifying TCR beta CDR3 regions. A first-round RT-PCR used HTBI primers, followed by a second-round multiplex PCR. TCRdb reanalysed the multiplex PCR reads using MiXCR and keeps one entry per CDR3 protein. The sample carries more than 550,000 distinct CDR3 sequences, about 38% recorded once. Germline CDR1 is DFQATT and CDR2 is SNEGSKA (reference sequence). The CDR3 loop spans 17 amino acids. This record comes from a study of Graves' ophthalmopathy and Graves' hyperthyroidism.

The rearrangement uses TRBV20-1 and TRBJ1-3, with TRBD1 identical over 8 bases. The TCR sequence derives from an adult man with Graves' ophthalmopathy. The specimen sequenced was peripheral blood. The chain's CDR3 is CSARIPGQGAQGSTIYF. In DNA form, the CDR3 reads TGCAGTGCTAGAATCCCTGGCCAGGGGGCTCAAGGAAGCACCATATATTTT.